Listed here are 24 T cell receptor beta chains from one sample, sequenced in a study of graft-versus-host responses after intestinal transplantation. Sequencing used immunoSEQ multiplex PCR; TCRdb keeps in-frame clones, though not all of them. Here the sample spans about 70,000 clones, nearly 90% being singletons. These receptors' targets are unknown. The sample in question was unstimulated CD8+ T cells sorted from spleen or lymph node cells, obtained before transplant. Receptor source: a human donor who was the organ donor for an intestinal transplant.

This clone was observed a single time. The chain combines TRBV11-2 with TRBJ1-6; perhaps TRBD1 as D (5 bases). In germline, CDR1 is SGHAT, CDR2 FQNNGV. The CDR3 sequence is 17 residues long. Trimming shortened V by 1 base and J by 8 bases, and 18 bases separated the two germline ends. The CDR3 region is CASSLGGRVARDSPLHF. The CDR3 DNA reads TGTGCCAGCAGCTTAGGTGGCAGGGTTGCAAGAGATTCACCCCTCCACTTT.

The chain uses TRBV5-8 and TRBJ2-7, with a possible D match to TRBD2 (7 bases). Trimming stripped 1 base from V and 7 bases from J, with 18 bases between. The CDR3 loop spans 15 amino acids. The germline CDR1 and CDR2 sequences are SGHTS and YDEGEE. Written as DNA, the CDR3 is TGTGCCAGCAGCTTGAACAGGGAGGGGATGTGGGAGCAGTACGTC. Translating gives CASSLNREGMWEQYV.

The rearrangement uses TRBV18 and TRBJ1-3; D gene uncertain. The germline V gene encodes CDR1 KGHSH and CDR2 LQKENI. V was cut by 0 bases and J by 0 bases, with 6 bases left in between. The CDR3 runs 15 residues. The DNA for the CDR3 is TGTGCCAGCTCACCACCGTTCAACTCTGGAAACACCATATATTTT. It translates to CASSPPFNSGNTIYF.

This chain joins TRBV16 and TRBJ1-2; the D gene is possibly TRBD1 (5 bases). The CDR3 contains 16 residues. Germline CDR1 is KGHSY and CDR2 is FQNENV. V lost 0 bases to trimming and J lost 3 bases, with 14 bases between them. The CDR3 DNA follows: TGTGCCAGCAGCCAATCGTGGAGGGGCCCCTACTATGGCTACACCTTC. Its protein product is CASSQSWRGPYYGYTF.

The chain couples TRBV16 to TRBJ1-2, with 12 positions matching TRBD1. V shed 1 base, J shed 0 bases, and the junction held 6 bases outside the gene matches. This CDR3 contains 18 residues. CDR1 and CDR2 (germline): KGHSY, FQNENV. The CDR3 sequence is CASSQWGTGGSANYGYTF. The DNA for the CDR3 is TGTGCCAGCAGCCAATGGGGGACAGGGGGCTCAGCTAACTATGGCTACACCTTC.

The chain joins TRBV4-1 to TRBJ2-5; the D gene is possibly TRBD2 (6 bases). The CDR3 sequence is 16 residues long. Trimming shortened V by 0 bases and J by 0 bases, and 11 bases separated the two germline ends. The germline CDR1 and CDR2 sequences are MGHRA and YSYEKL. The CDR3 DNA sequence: TGCGCCAGCAGCCAAGATCCCGGACTAAACCAAGAGACCCAGTACTTC. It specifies CASSQDPGLNQETQYF.

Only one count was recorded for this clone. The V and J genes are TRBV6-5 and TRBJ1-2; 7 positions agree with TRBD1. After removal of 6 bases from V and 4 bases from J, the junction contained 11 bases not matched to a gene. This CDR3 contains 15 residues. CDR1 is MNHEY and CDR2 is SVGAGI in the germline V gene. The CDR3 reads CASSRTPGGGYGYTF. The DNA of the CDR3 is TGTGCCAGCAGCCGGACGCCAGGGGGAGGCTATGGCTACACCTTC.

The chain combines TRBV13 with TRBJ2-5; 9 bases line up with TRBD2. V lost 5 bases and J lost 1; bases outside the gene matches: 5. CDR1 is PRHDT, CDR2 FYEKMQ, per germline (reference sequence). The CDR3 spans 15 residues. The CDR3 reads CASSTAGGGQETQYF. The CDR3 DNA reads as TGTGCCAGCAGCACCGCGGGGGGGGGCCAAGAGACCCAGTACTTC.

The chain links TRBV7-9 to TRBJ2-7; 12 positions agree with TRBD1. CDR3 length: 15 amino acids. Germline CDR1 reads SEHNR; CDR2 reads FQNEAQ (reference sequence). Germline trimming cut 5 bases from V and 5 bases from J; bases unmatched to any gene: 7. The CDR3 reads CASSPGTGGADEQYV. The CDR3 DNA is TGTGCCAGCAGCCCTGGGACAGGGGGCGCGGACGAGCAGTACGTC.

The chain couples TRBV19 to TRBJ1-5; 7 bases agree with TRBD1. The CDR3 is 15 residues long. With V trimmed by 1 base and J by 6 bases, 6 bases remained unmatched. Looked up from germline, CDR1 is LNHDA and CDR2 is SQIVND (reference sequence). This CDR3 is CASSIVRGRIQPQHF. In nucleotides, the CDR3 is TGTGCCAGTAGTATAGTGAGGGGGCGCATTCAGCCCCAGCATTTT. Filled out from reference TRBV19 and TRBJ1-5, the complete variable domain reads DGGITQSPKYLFRKEGQNVTLSCEQNLNHDAMYWYRQDPGQGLRLIYYSQIVNDFQKGDIAEGYSVSREKKESFPLTVTSAQKNPTAFYLCASSIVRGRIQPQHFGDGTRLSIL.

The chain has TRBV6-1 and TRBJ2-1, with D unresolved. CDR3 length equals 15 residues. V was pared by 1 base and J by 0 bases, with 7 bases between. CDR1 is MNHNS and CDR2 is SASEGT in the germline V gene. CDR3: CASSEEAGSYNEQFF. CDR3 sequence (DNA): TGTGCCAGCAGTGAAGAGGCAGGCTCCTACAATGAGCAGTTCTTC.

In DNA, the CDR3 is TGTGCCAGCAGCGGTGAGCGGGGGATCACAGATACGCAGTATTTT. The encoded protein is CASSGERGITDTQYF. V is TRBV9 and J is TRBJ2-3; 8 bases agree with TRBD2. CDR3 size: 15 residues. The V and J ends lost 3 bases and 2 bases, in that order; junction bases with no gene match: 5. Germline values: CDR1 SGDLS, CDR2 YYNGEE.

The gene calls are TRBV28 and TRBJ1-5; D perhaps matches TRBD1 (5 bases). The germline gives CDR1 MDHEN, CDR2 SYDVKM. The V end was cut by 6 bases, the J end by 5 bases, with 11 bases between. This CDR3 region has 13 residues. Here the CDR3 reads CASSQSGDQPQHF. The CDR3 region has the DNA TGTGCCAGCAGCCAGTCGGGGGATCAGCCCCAGCATTTT.

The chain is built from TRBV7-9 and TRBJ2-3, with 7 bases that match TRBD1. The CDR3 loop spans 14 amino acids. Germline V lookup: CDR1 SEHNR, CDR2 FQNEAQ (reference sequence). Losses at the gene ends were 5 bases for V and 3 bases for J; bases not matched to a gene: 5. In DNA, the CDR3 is TGTGCCAGCAGCGAACTACAGGGGACAGATACGCAGTATTTT. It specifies CASSELQGTDTQYF.

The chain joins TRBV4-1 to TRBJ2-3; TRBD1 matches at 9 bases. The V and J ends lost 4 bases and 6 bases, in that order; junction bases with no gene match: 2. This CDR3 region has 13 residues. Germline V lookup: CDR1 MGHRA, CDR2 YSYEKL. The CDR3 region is CASSPDRGDTQYF. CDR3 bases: TGCGCCAGCAGCCCGGACAGGGGCGATACGCAGTATTTT.

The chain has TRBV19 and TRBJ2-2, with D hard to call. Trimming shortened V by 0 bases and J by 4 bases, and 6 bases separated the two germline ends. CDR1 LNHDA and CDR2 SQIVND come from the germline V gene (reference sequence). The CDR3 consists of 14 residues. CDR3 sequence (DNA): TGTGCCAGTAGTATAGATCGAGGCACCGGGGAGCTGTTTTTT. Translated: CASSIDRGTGELFF.

CDR3 region: CSVEPSPSSYNEQFF. In nucleotides, the CDR3 is TGCAGCGTTGAGCCCAGTCCCAGCTCCTACAATGAGCAGTTCTTC. The chain has TRBV29-1 and TRBJ2-1; D gene ambiguous. Germline V gene lookup returns CDR1 SQVTM and CDR2 ANQGSEA. The CDR3 has 15 amino acids. The ends were cut back, 3 bases at V and 0 bases at J, with 12 bases in the middle.

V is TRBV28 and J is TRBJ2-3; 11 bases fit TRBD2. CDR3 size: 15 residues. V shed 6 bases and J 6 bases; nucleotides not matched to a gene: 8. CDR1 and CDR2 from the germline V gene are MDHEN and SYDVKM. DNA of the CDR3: TGTGCCAGCAGGCTAGGGACTAGCGGAGAGGATACGCAGTATTTT. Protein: CASRLGTSGEDTQYF.

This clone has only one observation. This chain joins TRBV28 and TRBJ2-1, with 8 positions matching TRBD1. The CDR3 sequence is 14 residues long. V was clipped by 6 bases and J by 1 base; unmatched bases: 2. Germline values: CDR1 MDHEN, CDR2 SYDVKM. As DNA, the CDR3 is TGTGCCAGCAGAAGGACAGGGTCCTACAATGAGCAGTTCTTC. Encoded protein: CASRRTGSYNEQFF.

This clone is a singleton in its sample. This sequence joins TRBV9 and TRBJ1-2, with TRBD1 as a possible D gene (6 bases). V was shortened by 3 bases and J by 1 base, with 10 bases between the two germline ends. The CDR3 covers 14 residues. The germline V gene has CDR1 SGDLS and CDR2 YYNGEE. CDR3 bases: TGTGCCAGCAGCGGGTACAGGGTTAACTATGGCTACACCTTC. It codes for CASSGYRVNYGYTF.

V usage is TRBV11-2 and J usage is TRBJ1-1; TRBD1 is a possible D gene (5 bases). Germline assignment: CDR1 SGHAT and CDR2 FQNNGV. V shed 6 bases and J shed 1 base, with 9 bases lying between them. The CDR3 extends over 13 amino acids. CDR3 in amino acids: CASSYQGNTEAFF. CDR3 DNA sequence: TGTGCCAGCAGTTATCAGGGGAACACTGAAGCTTTCTTT.

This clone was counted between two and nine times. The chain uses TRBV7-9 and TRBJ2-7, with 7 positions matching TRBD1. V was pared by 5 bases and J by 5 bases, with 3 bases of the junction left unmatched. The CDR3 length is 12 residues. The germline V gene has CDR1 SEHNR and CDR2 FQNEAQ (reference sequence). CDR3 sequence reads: CASSVDRNEQYV. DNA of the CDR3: TGTGCCAGCAGCGTGGACAGGAACGAGCAGTACGTC.

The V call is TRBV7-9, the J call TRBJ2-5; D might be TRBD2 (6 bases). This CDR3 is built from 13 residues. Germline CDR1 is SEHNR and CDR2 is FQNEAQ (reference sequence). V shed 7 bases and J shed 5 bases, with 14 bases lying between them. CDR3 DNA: TGTGCCAGCAACTCTCCTGGGAGGGAGACCCAGTACTTC. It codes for CASNSPGRETQYF.

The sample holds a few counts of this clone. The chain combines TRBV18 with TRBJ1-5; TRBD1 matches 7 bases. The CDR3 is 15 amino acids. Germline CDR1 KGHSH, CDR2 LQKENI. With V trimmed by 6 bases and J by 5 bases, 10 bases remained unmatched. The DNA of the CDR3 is TGTGCCAGCTCCCGAGTCGCAAGGGGGCATCAGCCCCAGCATTTT. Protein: CASSRVARGHQPQHF.